These T cell receptor beta chains were read from a single sample in a study of shared clonotypes between healthy human individuals. The repertoire was sequenced with immunoSEQ multiplex PCR; TCRdb's copy has only in-frame clones and lacks some. Seen here are some 1,100,000 clones, more than 75% observed once, and the top ten hold approximately 0.5%. Sequenced input: memory CD4+ T cells from PBMCs. These receptors were obtained from a man between 18 and 35 years old in good health. Some clones in this sample may be carry-over from other donors' samples. Both conserved end residues are part of each CDR3. Each record gives: V gene, J gene, D gene, clone size, CDR3 DNA, CDR3 protein. A D gene is named only where the DNA matches it firmly. Clone sizes are given selectively: once, few, many, or a class where the clone is expanded.

TRBV30,TRBJ2-3,TRBD2,.,TGTGCCGGGAGGGTCCCGGGGATCACAGATACGCAGTATTTT,CAGRVPGITDTQYF
TRBV30,TRBJ2-5,.,.,TGTGCCTGGAGACCGGCCCGAGAGACCCAGTACTTC,CAWRPARETQYF
TRBV9,TRBJ2-2,TRBD2,.,TGTGCCAGCAGGCGTAGTATGGGAGCGGGAGTCGTCTCCGGGGAGCTGTTTTTT,CASRRSMGAGVVSGELFF
TRBV30,TRBJ2-5,.,.,TGTGCCTGGAGTGGGCCTGCGGGACCTCAAGAGACCCAGTACTTC,CAWSGPAGPQETQYF
TRBV7-6,TRBJ2-3,.,.,TGTGCCAGCAGCGGAGTGGTAGGGACGCAGTATTTT,CASSGVVGTQYF
TRBV28,TRBJ2-2,.,.,TGTGCCAGCAGTTTTACTTCCACATTAACCGGGGAGCTGTTTTTT,CASSFTSTLTGELFF
TRBV9,TRBJ1-1,.,.,TGTGCCAGCAGCGAACAGGGGAACACTGAAGCTTTCTTT,CASSEQGNTEAFF
TRBV7-2,TRBJ1-2,.,.,TGTGCCAGCAGCTTTTCACCGAGACTTACCTATGGCTACACCTTC,CASSFSPRLTYGYTF
TRBV11-3,TRBJ2-1,.,.,TGTGCCAGCAGCTTAGGTGACCCGGGACTGAACACCTACAATGAGCAGTTCTTC,CASSLGDPGLNTYNEQFF
TRBV18,TRBJ1-3,.,few,TGTGCCAGCTCACACGACAGAGGAAACACCATATATTTT,CASSHDRGNTIYF
TRBV15,TRBJ2-1,.,.,TGTGCCACCAGCAGAGTCGGATTAGCCTACTCCTACAATGAGCAGTTCTTC,CATSRVGLAYSYNEQFF
TRBV29-1,TRBJ2-1,TRBD1,.,TGCAGCGTTGAAAGGGACAGGGGCTACAATGAGCAGTTCTTC,CSVERDRGYNEQFF